The 23 T cell receptor beta chains reported below all come from one sample, sequenced in a study of shared clonotypes between healthy human individuals. Profiling relied on immunoSEQ multiplex PCR, and the TCRdb table lists in-frame clones only, not all of them. The sample includes about 1 million clones, about 70% of them seen just once. Sequenced sample: memory CD4+ T cells sorted from blood. Subset described: CD45RA-negative fraction. The receptors here all came from a man between 18 and 35 years old in good health.

This clone has a single count. With a much larger clone just one base away, this may be a read error. The chain combines TRBV6-6 with TRBJ2-2; D not resolved. V lost 2 bases and J lost 3, with 4 bases in between. The germline V gene has CDR1 MNHNY and CDR2 SVGAGI (reference sequence). The CDR3 totals 13 residues. CDR3 sequence reads: CASSYRDTGELFF. For the CDR3, the DNA is TGTGCCAGCAGTTACAGGGACACCGGGGAGCTGTTTTTT.

This chain links TRBV7-8 with TRBJ1-4, with a possible D match to TRBD1 (5 bases). The germline gives CDR1 SGHVS, CDR2 FQNEAQ. V lost 0 bases, J lost 7 bases, and 15 bases lay in between. The CDR3 is 16 amino acids. CDR3 bases: TGTGCCAGCAGCTTAGCGGAGGGGACCCCATCTGAAAAACTGTTTTTT. Protein product: CASSLAEGTPSEKLFF.

This chain links TRBV5-1 with TRBJ2-7; 9 nucleotides agree with TRBD1. After removal of 5 bases from V and 5 bases from J, the junction contained 5 bases not matched to a gene. CDR1 and CDR2 (germline): SGHRS, YFSETQ. The length of the CDR3 is 13 residues. CDR3 in DNA: TGCGCCAGCAGTCAGGGACAGGGTCACGAGCAGTACTTC. Encoded protein: CASSQGQGHEQYF.

The rearrangement links TRBV18 to TRBJ1-1; 9 bases match TRBD1. The CDR3 extends over 15 amino acids. CDR1 and CDR2 from the germline V gene are KGHSH and LQKENI. Trimming removed 5 bases from V and 5 bases from J; junction bases left unmatched: 9. The DNA for the CDR3 is TGTGCCAGCTCAGCAAAACAGGGGGCCGGGACTGAAGCTTTCTTT. Its translation is CASSAKQGAGTEAFF.

J is TRBJ2-7 and V is TRBV19; 9 bases match TRBD1. From germline, CDR1 is LNHDA and CDR2 SQIVND (reference sequence). The CDR3 has 15 amino acids. The trim removed 5 bases at V and 5 bases at J, leaving 10 bases unmatched. CDR3 bases: TGTGCCAGTAGTGCACCTGGACAGGGGACGGACGAGCAGTACTTC. This codes for CASSAPGQGTDEQYF.

In its sample, this clone was seen a few times. The chain combines TRBV2 with TRBJ2-7; D ambiguous. This CDR3 contains 13 residues. Germline loops: CDR1 SNHLY, CDR2 FYNNEI. V lost 7 bases, J lost 3 bases, and 13 bases lay in between. CDR3 residues: CASTSAVFYEQYF. The CDR3 region has the DNA TGTGCCAGCACGTCTGCTGTTTTCTACGAGCAGTACTTC.

Comment on this clone: Other nucleotide sequences from this sample produce the same CDR3. This chain joins TRBV5-1 and TRBJ2-5; a weak D match, TRBD1 (5 bases). Trimming shortened V by 4 bases and J by 1 base, and 8 bases separated the two germline ends. The CDR3 totals 13 residues. The germline CDR1 and CDR2 sequences are SGHRS and YFSETQ. This CDR3 is CASSPRVQETQYF. The CDR3 bases are TGCGCCAGCAGCCCCAGGGTCCAAGAGACCCAGTACTTC.

About this clone: Other nucleotide sequences in the sample specify the same CDR3. The chain combines TRBV5-6 with TRBJ1-2; D not resolved. V was shortened by 0 bases and J by 4 bases, with 7 bases between the two germline ends. The germline CDR1 and CDR2 sequences are SGHDT and YYEEEE. The CDR3 length is 13 residues. The CDR3, as DNA: TGTGCCAGCAGCTTGGGCCGGGGCTATGGCTACACCTTC. This codes for CASSLGRGYGYTF.

The rearrangement links TRBV10-3 to TRBJ2-7, with 10 bases that match TRBD2. V lost 6 bases, J lost 2 bases, and 10 bases stayed unmatched. This CDR3 has 16 amino acids. Germline V gene data show CDR1 as ENHRY and CDR2 as SYGVKD. DNA of the CDR3: TGTGCCATCAGCCCGGCGTGGACTAGCGGAACCTACGAGCAGTACTTC. Protein: CAISPAWTSGTYEQYF.

Here the CDR3 reads CASGSGLLAGGLNEQFF. CDR3 nucleotide sequence: TGTGCTAGTGGTTCGGGGCTACTAGCGGGAGGGTTGAATGAGCAGTTCTTC. The chain is built from TRBV12-5 and TRBJ2-1, with 13 bases identical to TRBD2. This CDR3 region has 17 residues. CDR1 and CDR2 from the germline V gene are LGHNT and FRNRAP. The V gene end was trimmed by 4 bases and the J gene end by 7 bases; junction bases not matched to a gene: 10.

The rearrangement uses TRBV2 and TRBJ1-5; D gene unclear. Germline CDR1 is SNHLY and CDR2 is FYNNEI. The V gene lost 5 bases and the J gene lost 3 bases, with 8 bases spanning the gap. The CDR3 covers 13 residues. Here the CDR3 reads CASSPSPNQPQHF. CDR3 nucleotides: TGTGCCAGCAGTCCAAGCCCCAATCAGCCCCAGCATTTT.

The chain carries TRBV7-3 and TRBJ2-5, with TRBD2 matching over 8 bases. Losses at the gene ends were 2 bases for V and 5 bases for J; bases not matched to a gene: 4. The CDR3 has 14 residues. CDR1 is SGHTA and CDR2 is FQGTGA in the germline V gene. The CDR3 nucleotides read TGTGCCAGCAGCTTAGGCGGGGGGACCGAGACCCAGTACTTC. Its protein product is CASSLGGGTETQYF.

The chain links TRBV19 to TRBJ1-1; 7 bases map to TRBD1. This CDR3 region has 12 residues. CDR1 is LNHDA and CDR2 is SQIVND in the germline V gene (reference sequence). With 9 bases clipped from V and 3 bases from J, the junction kept 4 bases outside the gene matches. CDR3 residues: CASRDRDTEAFF. The CDR3 DNA sequence: TGTGCCAGCAGGGACAGAGACACTGAAGCTTTCTTT.

The rearrangement joins TRBV5-6 to TRBJ2-7; no clear D gene. The CDR3 consists of 15 residues. V lost 4 bases, J lost 0 bases, and 14 bases lay in between. CDR1 is SGHDT and CDR2 is YYEEEE in the germline V gene. The CDR3 DNA is TGTGCCAGCAGCCCCGGGCCGTTGAGCTCCTACGAGCAGTACTTC. It encodes CASSPGPLSSYEQYF.

This chain uses TRBV5-1 with TRBJ1-2; D is undetermined. The germline CDR1 and CDR2 sequences are SGHRS and YFSETQ. The V end lost 0 bases, the J end lost 8 bases, and 11 bases lay between the germline ends. The CDR3 consists of 13 residues. This CDR3 is CASSLDGVYGYTF. CDR3 DNA: TGCGCCAGCAGCTTGGATGGGGTTTACGGCTACACCTTC.

About this clone itself: In the same sample, other DNA sequences code for this CDR3. The chain joins TRBV27 to TRBJ1-1, with D unresolved. Trimming shortened V by 1 base and J by 4 bases, and 7 bases separated the two germline ends. The length of the CDR3 is 13 residues. Germline CDR1 is MNHEY and CDR2 is SMNVEV (reference sequence). The CDR3 coding sequence is TGTGCCAGCAGTTTATTTGGGCCCACTGAAGCTTTCTTT. Translating it yields CASSLFGPTEAFF.

The rearrangement joins TRBV4-3 to TRBJ2-6, with 8 bases identical to TRBD1. V dropped 0 bases and J dropped 0; count of bases not matched to a gene: 7. This CDR3 comprises 19 residues. Germline V gene sequence: CDR1 LGHNA, CDR2 YSLEER. DNA of the CDR3: TGCGCCAGCAGCCAAGAGTTAGGGACAGGCCTCTCTGGGGCCAACGTCCTGACTTTC. It specifies CASSQELGTGLSGANVLTF.

The rearrangement joins TRBV9 to TRBJ1-1; D gene uncertain. V was shortened by 4 bases and J by 2 bases, with 15 bases between the two germline ends. Looked up from germline, CDR1 is SGDLS and CDR2 is YYNGEE. The length of the CDR3 is 15 residues. The CDR3 DNA reads as TGTGCCAGCAGCTTTAGTGGAGACACCAACACTGAAGCTTTCTTT. The encoded protein is CASSFSGDTNTEAFF.

CDR3 protein: CSVGEAYNSPLHF. The CDR3 DNA follows: TGCAGCGTGGGGGAGGCATATAATTCACCCCTCCACTTT. The V call is TRBV29-1, the J call TRBJ1-6; D perhaps matches TRBD1 (5 bases). CDR1 is SQVTM and CDR2 is ANQGSEA in the germline V gene. Trimming took off 6 bases at V and 4 bases at J, with 10 bases between the two ends. CDR3 size: 13 residues. Looking up the rest from reference TRBV29-1 and TRBJ1-6 gives the full variable domain: SAVISQKPSRDICQRGTSLTIQCQVDSQVTMMFWYRQQPGQSLTLIATANQGSEATYESGFVIDKFPISRPNLTFSTLTVSNMSPEDSSIYLCSVGEAYNSPLHFGNGTRLTVT.

The chain recombines TRBV18 with TRBJ2-3; D may be TRBD1 (6 bases). Looked up from germline, CDR1 is KGHSH and CDR2 is LQKENI. V lost 6 bases, J lost 2 bases, and 9 bases lay in between. The CDR3 extends over 13 amino acids. The CDR3 DNA sequence: TGTGCCAGCTCGGACAGACTCACAGATACGCAGTATTTT. This gives the protein CASSDRLTDTQYF. Combining the CDR3 with reference TRBV18 and TRBJ2-3 gives the whole variable domain NAGVMQNPRHLVRRRGQEARLRCSPMKGHSHVYWYRQLPEEGLKFMVYLQKENIIDESGMPKERFSAEFPKEGPSILRIQQVVRGDSAAYFCASSDRLTDTQYFGPGTRLTVL.

About this clone itself: One end of the junction is discordant with germline, which a read error may explain. This rearrangement joins TRBV7-7 to TRBJ2-5, with 11 nucleotides matching TRBD2. This CDR3 is 16 amino acids long. Germline lookup yields CDR1 SSHAT and CDR2 FNYEAQ (reference sequence). The CDR3 DNA is TGTGCTAGCAGCTTAGCAGGGACTAGCGGCCAAGAGACCCAGTACTTC. This codes for CASSLAGTSGQETQYF.

V is TRBV19 and J is TRBJ1-6, with 10 bases matching TRBD1. J was trimmed by 5 bases and V by 9 bases; bases with no gene match: 4. The V gene's germline CDR1 is LNHDA and CDR2 SQIVND (reference sequence). The CDR3 has 14 amino acids. Here the CDR3 reads CASKGTGDNSPLHF. The CDR3 bases are TGTGCCAGCAAGGGGACAGGGGATAATTCACCCCTCCACTTT.

This clone showed up just a few times. CDR3: CASTTLQGNIQYF. CDR3 DNA: TGTGCCAGCACAACTTTACAGGGAAACATTCAGTACTTC. V usage is TRBV2 and J usage is TRBJ2-4, with D possibly TRBD1 on 6 matching bases. V shed 7 bases and J shed 6 bases, with 13 bases lying between them. The CDR3 contains 13 residues. Germline values: CDR1 SNHLY, CDR2 FYNNEI.